This T cell receptor (beta chain) was documented in a study of blood T cell repertoires in COVID-19. Study details: The study drew acute and convalescent COVID-19 samples from the United States, Italy and Spain. T cells, B-cell-depleted T cells, or PBMCs supplied cDNA or gDNA.

Study processing details: Reference gene primer amplification in the assay estimated nucleated cell counts. Sequencing was performed with immunoSEQ multiplex PCR; in TCRdb, only in-frame clones are kept and a portion is missing. The V and J calls and clone size were taken over from that table, and D and trimming were inferred from the DNA. This table has roughly 100,000 clones, about nine tenths appearing once. The CDR3 sequence is 15 residues long. Germline-derived CDR1 and CDR2 are LNHDA and SQIVND (reference sequence). Between the trimmed V and J ends, which lost 5 bases and 0 bases, there was a span of 11 bases.

The sequenced material came from peripheral blood. The source of this sequence is a woman aged 70 to 79 with acute or convalescent COVID-19. The gene calls are TRBV19 and TRBJ1-5, with D perhaps TRBD1 (5 bases). The CDR3 spells CASSPRQYSNQPQHF. In nucleotides, the CDR3 is TGTGCCAGTAGTCCGCGACAGTATAGCAATCAGCCCCAGCATTTT.